These 2 T cell receptor beta chains came from one sample sequenced in a study of blood T cell repertoires in COVID-19. Method: immunoSEQ multiplex PCR; TCRdb's copy keeps in-frame clones and lacks some. The sample has more than 100,000 clones, almost 85% seen once. The sample taken for sequencing was peripheral blood. The receptor source for this set is a woman in her 30s who had recovered from COVID-19.

The chain uses TRBV5-1 and TRBJ1-2, with TRBD1 as a possible D gene (6 bases). The length of the CDR3 is 14 residues. Germline V lookup: CDR1 SGHRS, CDR2 YFSETQ. V dropped 5 bases and J dropped 5 bases, with 16 bases sitting between them. The CDR3 sequence: CASSHSPGTYGYTF. In DNA form, the CDR3 reads TGCGCCAGCAGTCATTCTCCCGGGACATATGGCTACACCTTC.

The rearrangement links TRBV24-1 to TRBJ2-2, with 7 positions matching TRBD2. Germline assignment: CDR1 KGHDR and CDR2 SFDVKD. The CDR3 consists of 14 residues. J lost 4 bases, V lost 6 bases, and 4 bases had no gene match. The CDR3 loop is CATSRGGFTGELFF. As DNA, the CDR3 is TGTGCCACCAGTCGCGGGGGTTTCACCGGGGAGCTGTTTTTT.